The present entry profiles one TCR beta chain with its context. Its antigen is unidentified. V lost 8 bases and J lost 0, with 11 bases in between. CDR1 and CDR2 from the germline V gene are MNHNS and SASEGT. This CDR3 spans 14 amino acids. Time point described: persistent/refractory GD, antithyroid drugs over 5 years with positive TRAb. The TCR library was made from RNA that had been extracted from PBMCs in TRIzol. These data originate in a study of regulatory T cells in long-lasting Graves disease. General study results and limits: Fewer public clonotypes were shared by new patients (approximately 970) than by persistent patients (fewer than 3,000). A reduction in accuracy may have resulted from the small sample size. Persistent disease samples used TRBV28, TRBJ1-2 and TRBJ2-5 preferentially. Persistent Graves' patients showed a TCR diversity that was lower than that of newly diagnosed ones.

Arm-PCR of CDR3 regions and iRepertoire HTBI primers were used to build TCR beta libraries. TCRdb re-called the multiplex PCR reads with MiXCR, one entry per CDR3 protein. The sample lists about 310,000 distinct CDR3 sequences; roughly a fifth were seen once. The source of this sequence is a female donor with Graves disease. The sample consisted of peripheral blood mononuclear cells (PBMCs), taken when the disease was refractory, from a patient treated with antithyroid drugs. This chain links TRBV6-1 with TRBJ1-5; D gene uncertain. Written as DNA, the CDR3 is TGTGCCAGCCGACCCTACTATAGCAATCAGCCCCAGCATTTT. Translating gives CASRPYYSNQPQHF.